A selection of T cell receptor beta chains follows, all from one sample in a study of blood T cell repertoires in COVID-19. Data came from immunoSEQ multiplex PCR; TCRdb stores just in-frame clones and leaves some out. The sample has tens of thousands of clones, over 80% seen once; the top ten hold approximately 1.3%. Specimen: peripheral blood. The receptor set was obtained from a man aged 60 to 69 with acute or convalescent COVID-19. Both conserved end residues are part of each CDR3. Fields, in order: J gene, clone size, V gene, D gene, CDR3 protein, CDR3 DNA. D genes are given only for firm matches. Size values are once, few and many counts, or a class for expanded clones, and some rows have none.

TRBJ2-1,.,TRBV18,.,CASSLEYRYNEQFF,TGTGCCAGCTCACTGGAGTACCGCTACAATGAGCAGTTCTTC
TRBJ1-1,.,TRBV6-5,.,CASGGTAVRAFF,TGTGCCAGCGGAGGGACGGCAGTGAGAGCTTTCTTT
TRBJ2-1,.,TRBV28,.,CASSLLGLILNNEQFF,TGTGCCAGCAGTTTACTAGGCCTAATTCTTAACAATGAGCAGTTCTTC
TRBJ2-2,.,TRBV9,TRBD2,CASSFPGAGGGTGELFF,TGTGCCAGCAGCTTCCCAGGAGCGGGAGGAGGGACCGGGGAGCTGTTTTTT
TRBJ2-3,.,TRBV30,TRBD2,CAWSVRSGRRDTQYF,TGTGCCTGGAGTGTACGGAGCGGGAGAAGAGATACGCAGTATTTT
TRBJ1-1,.,TRBV6-1,.,CASSDPGHNMNTEAFF,TGTGCCAGCAGTGACCCGGGACATAACATGAACACTGAAGCTTTCTTT
TRBJ2-7,.,TRBV5-4,.,CASSNPIGQSAYEQYF,TGTGCCAGCAGCAACCCCATTGGACAGTCGGCCTACGAGCAGTACTTC
TRBJ1-3,.,TRBV19,.,CASRTYSGNTIYF,TGTGCCAGCCGGACATACTCTGGAAACACCATATATTTT
TRBJ2-3,.,TRBV7-9,TRBD1,CASSLYGTGGSSSTDTQYF,TGTGCCAGCAGCTTATATGGGACAGGGGGATCCTCTAGCACAGATACGCAGTATTTT
TRBJ2-4,.,TRBV7-9,TRBD2,CASSLESGLAGGKNIQYF,TGTGCCAGCAGCTTAGAATCGGGGCTAGCGGGTGGGAAAAACATTCAGTACTTC
TRBJ1-5,.,TRBV27,TRBD1,CASSPTGSIQPQHF,TGTGCCAGCAGCCCGACAGGGAGTATTCAGCCCCAGCATTTT
TRBJ2-1,.,TRBV28,TRBD1,CASSLLGTASSNEQFF,TGTGCCAGCAGTTTATTAGGGACAGCCTCTTCCAATGAGCAGTTCTTC
TRBJ1-1,.,TRBV5-6,TRBD1,CASSPGQVNTEAFF,TGTGCCAGCAGCCCCGGACAGGTGAACACTGAAGCTTTCTTT
TRBJ1-1,.,TRBV6-1,TRBD1,CASSERTGFMNTEAFF,TGTGCCAGCAGTGAAAGGACAGGGTTTATGAACACTGAAGCTTTCTTT
TRBJ2-3,.,TRBV18,.,CASSPPSGLSTDTQYF,TGTGCCAGCTCACCACCCTCAGGACTCAGCACAGATACGCAGTATTTT
TRBJ2-2,.,TRBV5-5,TRBD2,CASSLVSSGRQTGELFF,TGTGCCAGCAGCTTGGTGTCTAGCGGGAGACAAACCGGGGAGCTGTTTTTT
TRBJ2-1,.,TRBV4-3,TRBD1,CASSQAPGQDNEQFF,TGCGCCAGCAGCCAAGCCCCGGGACAGGACAATGAGCAGTTCTTC
TRBJ2-2,.,TRBV2,.,CASRDSGRNTGELFF,TGTGCCAGCAGGGACAGCGGACGAAACACCGGGGAGCTGTTTTTT
TRBJ2-1,.,TRBV7-2,TRBD2,CASSLAPRGRAISEQFF,TGTGCCAGCAGCTTAGCCCCAAGAGGGAGGGCTATATCGGAGCAGTTCTTC
TRBJ2-1,.,TRBV12-5,TRBD2,CASGLLGTSGRGNEQFF,TGTGCTAGTGGTTTGCTGGGGACTAGCGGGAGGGGCAATGAGCAGTTCTTC
TRBJ1-5,.,TRBV6-1,.,CASSSVSEAQHF,TGTGCCAGCAGTTCCGTATCCGAGGCCCAGCATTTT
TRBJ1-6,.,TRBV27,.,CASSPQVGYNSPLHF,TGTGCCAGCAGCCCACAGGTGGGCTATAATTCACCCCTCCACTTT
TRBJ2-7,.,TRBV4-2,.,CASSPSPRRTYYEQYF,TGTGCCAGCAGCCCGTCCCCGCGGCGCACCTACTACGAGCAGTACTTC
TRBJ1-1,.,TRBV16,.,CASSQWGLHTEAFF,TGTGCCAGCAGCCAATGGGGCCTGCACACTGAAGCTTTCTTT
TRBJ2-7,.,TRBV30,TRBD2,CAWTAGVSYEQYF,TGTGCCTGGACGGCGGGAGTATCGTACGAGCAGTACTTC
TRBJ2-7,.,TRBV19,TRBD1,CASSITGGVNEQYF,TGTGCCAGTAGTATTACAGGGGGCGTTAACGAGCAGTACTTC
TRBJ1-1,few,TRBV7-2,.,CASSLSGRVTEAFF,TGTGCCAGCAGCCTAAGTGGGCGAGTCACTGAAGCTTTCTTT
TRBJ2-7,.,TRBV7-3,.,CASSLSRGEYEQYF,TGTGCCAGCAGCTTAAGCCGCGGAGAGTACGAGCAGTACTTC
TRBJ2-5,.,TRBV6-2/TRBV6-3,TRBD1,CASSFGTRIQQGVGRETQYF,TGTGCCAGCAGTTTTGGCACACGTATACAACAGGGGGTCGGCAGAGAGACCCAGTACTTC
TRBJ2-3,.,TRBV12-5,.,CASGLGGPGDTQYF,TGTGCTAGTGGTTTGGGGGGCCCGGGAGATACGCAGTATTTT
TRBJ2-1,.,TRBV18,TRBD1,CASSPDFGRDRVDEQFF,TGTGCCAGCTCACCAGATTTTGGTCGGGACAGGGTCGATGAGCAGTTCTTC
TRBJ1-2,.,TRBV5-5,.,CASSSDGNGFYGYTF,TGTGCCAGCAGCTCGGACGGGAATGGCTTCTATGGCTACACCTTC
TRBJ2-5,.,TRBV7-8,.,CASSLGGGTIQETQYF,TGTGCCAGCAGCTTAGGGGGGGGCACCATTCAAGAGACCCAGTACTTC
TRBJ2-7,.,TRBV30,TRBD1,CASFAGTGGTGEQYF,TGTGCCTCCTTCGCCGGGACAGGGGGTACGGGAGAGCAGTACTTC
TRBJ1-1,few,TRBV10-3,.,CAISESWGTQGSGAFF,TGTGCCATCAGTGAGTCTTGGGGTACTCAGGGTTCTGGAGCTTTCTTT